Listed below are T cell receptor beta chains from one sample, sequenced in a study of T cells in Graves' hyperthyroidism and ophthalmopathy. TCRdb re-analysed the multiplex PCR reads in MiXCR, keeping a single row per CDR3 protein. Among more than 350,000 distinct CDR3 sequences listed, 15% were seen once. Material for sequencing was blood. The receptors originated from a woman in her sixties or seventies with Graves' ophthalmopathy. Both conserved end residues are trimmed from each CDR3. Each record gives: J gene, V gene, CDR3 length, clone size, CDR3 protein. The listing skips clone size in some rows; elsewhere it reads once, few, many or a size class.

>TRBJ2-4|TRBV7-3|12|NA
ASSLVWYPNLQY
>TRBJ2-1|TRBV20-1|12|NA
SARLTGLQGEQF
>TRBJ2-1|TRBV7-9|14|many
ASSLAFGARYNEQF
>TRBJ1-5|TRBV2|12|NA
ASSDFRSNQPQH
>TRBJ2-1|TRBV12-3/TRBV12-4|14|many
ASSLDYSGIYNEQF
>TRBJ1-1|TRBV15|13|NA
ATSRVQGAYTEAF
>TRBJ2-2|TRBV20-1|14|NA
SARVPTAPNTGELF
>TRBJ2-2|TRBV12-3/TRBV12-4|13|many
ASRTRRGHTGELF
>TRBJ1-2|TRBV12-3/TRBV12-4|13|NA
ASSPTGNSLYGYT
>TRBJ2-5|TRBV7-2|12|many
ASSVLRGSETQY
>TRBJ2-1|TRBV12-3/TRBV12-4|12|NA
ASSDSDSHNEQF
>TRBJ2-7|TRBV20-1|13|few
SADQGLAASYEQY
>TRBJ2-5|TRBV12-3/TRBV12-4|11|NA
ASSDRGQETQY
>TRBJ2-2|TRBV5-1|16|many
ASSPSGGRASYTGELF
>TRBJ2-1|TRBV5-1|15|few
ASSLAVGTSGGNEQF
>TRBJ1-6|TRBV28|15|many
ASSFDPPHLRASPLH
>TRBJ1-1|TRBV5-8|14|many
ASSRGGQGSNTEAF
>TRBJ2-3|TRBV6-1|14|many
ASSEREQGAWDTQY
>TRBJ2-1|TRBV12-3/TRBV12-4|13|NA
ASRTRTSVPSEQF
>TRBJ2-5|TRBV13|12|few
ASSSYRYQETQY
>TRBJ2-5|TRBV29-1|9|NA
SVSLGRTQY
>TRBJ1-1|TRBV19|12|NA
ASSIARGITEAF
>TRBJ1-1|TRBV20-1|12|many
SAPNRGLGTEAF
>TRBJ2-7|TRBV28|10|many
AATGNTYEQY
>TRBJ2-7|TRBV5-1|11|few
ASSWDGSYEQY
>TRBJ1-6|TRBV5-1|12|NA
ASSLKVRDSPLH
>TRBJ2-7|TRBV20-1|11|many
SARVPGSYEQY
>TRBJ1-1|TRBV5-6|14|many
ASSLQTGLLNTEAF
>TRBJ1-1|TRBV24-1|11|NA
ATSDGGRTEAF
>TRBJ2-1|TRBV7-3|11|many
ASSLTRDGEQF
>TRBJ2-3|TRBV7-2|12|many
ASSPAVSTDTQY
>TRBJ2-7|TRBV11-2|13|NA
ASSLVGAGALEQY
>TRBJ1-2|TRBV12-3/TRBV12-4|11|many
ASSPGQNYGYT